This T cell receptor beta chain was sequenced for a study of blood T cell repertoires in COVID-19 (TCRdb year 2020). Background for the entire study: Samples covering the acute and convalescent phases of COVID-19 were provided by collaborators in the United States, Italy and Spain. The prospective study material was composed of cDNA or gDNA derived from T cells, B-cell-depleted T cells, or PBMCs. The dataset comprised deeply sampled blood TCRbeta repertoires from subjects exposed to, actively infected with, or recovered from COVID-19. The repertoires were made available in a free public database intended to serve as a resource for research on the immune response to SARS-CoV-2. Samples were obtained from the ongoing ImmuneRACE study (first 160 participants) and from approximately 1,200 subjects provided by 6 global collaborators. A de-identified subject ID, COVID-19 status, age in years and sex were almost always included in the sample metadata. Where available, HLA class I and class II types were taken from metadata supplied by the sample provider and were not determined by assay-based typing.

General study outcomes and caveats: Clinical and demographic metadata were provided uncurated, with the amount varying by source and participant.

Collaborating institutions collected whole blood in K2EDTA tubes following their own protocols. For TCRbeta analysis, collaborators shipped samples in one of three forms: frozen whole blood, isolated PBMCs, or DNA extracted from either of those sample types. Worth noting for this clone: Its target antigen remains unknown. No clone much larger than this one lies a single base away; base qualities are absent.

V sheds 0 bases and J sheds 6 bases, leaving 18 bases between their ends. Including cysteine and phenylalanine, the CDR3 has 16 amino acids. The DNA shown is the 48-base CDR3, in frame from base 1. The germline V gene gives CDR1 as SGHDT and CDR2 as YYEEEE. The immunoSEQ Assay, a bias-controlled multiplex PCR, was used to amplify TCRbeta CDR3 regions from genomic DNA. Processing in the source paper ran as follows. The number of nucleated cells in each sample was estimated by amplification of reference gene primers within the assay. To quantify the absolute abundance of each unique TCRbeta CDR3 rearrangement, sequence reads were collapsed and filtered. For each sample, productive Simpson clonality was calculated as the square root of Simpson's diversity index across productive rearrangements. The source is immuneACCESS, and TCRdb retained only in-frame sequences with V and J called. Part of the clones is not carried over; for the studies checked, unresolved V genes explain less than half of this, and the remainder is unexplained. D and trimming come from the DNA, and the V and J calls and clone size come from that table. This sample is represented by approximately 94,000 clones; about four fifths of them were singletons. Roughly 24% of the sample rests with the top ten.

The receptor chain draws on TRBV5-6 and TRBJ1-2, with TRBD1 tentatively as D gene (5 bases match). The source is a human donor in a cohort sampled during active COVID-19. What was sequenced was peripheral blood. The sequence in DNA is TGTGCCAGCAGCTTGGTGGTTGCGGCAGGGAACGATGGCTACACCTTC. Its product reads: CASSLVVAAGNDGYTF.